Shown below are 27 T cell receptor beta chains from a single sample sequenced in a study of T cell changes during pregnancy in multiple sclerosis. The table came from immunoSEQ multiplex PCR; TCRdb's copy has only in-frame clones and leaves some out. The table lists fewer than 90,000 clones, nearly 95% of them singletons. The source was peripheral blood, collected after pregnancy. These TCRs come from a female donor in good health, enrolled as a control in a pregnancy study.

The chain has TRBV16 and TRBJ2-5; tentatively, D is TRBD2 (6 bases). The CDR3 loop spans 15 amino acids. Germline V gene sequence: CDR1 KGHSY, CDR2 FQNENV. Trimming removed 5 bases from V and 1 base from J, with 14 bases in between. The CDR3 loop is CASSNDAGTQETQYF. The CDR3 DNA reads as TGTGCCAGCAGCAACGATGCGGGGACCCAAGAGACCCAGTACTTC.

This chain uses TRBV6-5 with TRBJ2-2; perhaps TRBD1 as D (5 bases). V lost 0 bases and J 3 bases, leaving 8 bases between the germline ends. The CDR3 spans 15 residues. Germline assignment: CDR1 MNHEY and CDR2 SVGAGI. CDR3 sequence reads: CASSYSKGYTGELFF. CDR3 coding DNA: TGTGCCAGCAGTTACTCTAAGGGGTACACCGGGGAGCTGTTTTTT.

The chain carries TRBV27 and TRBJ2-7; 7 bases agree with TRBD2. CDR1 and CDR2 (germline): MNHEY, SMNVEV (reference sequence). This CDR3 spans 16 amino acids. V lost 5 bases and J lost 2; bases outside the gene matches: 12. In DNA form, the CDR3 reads TGTGCCAGCAGTCCTCATATAGCGGGTCTAGCCTACGAGCAGTACTTC. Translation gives CASSPHIAGLAYEQYF.

In DNA, the CDR3 is TGCAGTAGGGGGGGAGAAAACATTCAGTACTTC. Amino acid sequence: CSRGGENIQYF. The rearrangement links TRBV20-1 to TRBJ2-4, with D perhaps TRBD2 (7 bases). The CDR3 extends over 11 amino acids. CDR1 is DFQATT, CDR2 SNEGSKA, per germline (reference sequence). V lost 8 bases, J lost 5 bases, and 10 bases lay in between.

For the CDR3, the DNA is TGTGCCACCAGCTCCCGGACAGGGGGCATCGGTCAGCCCCAGCATTTT. Its translation: CATSSRTGGIGQPQHF. The genes are TRBV15 and TRBJ1-5, with TRBD1 matching 11 bases. The CDR3 is 16 residues long. After removal of 5 bases from V and 6 bases from J, the junction contained 9 bases not matched to a gene. Germline values: CDR1 LNHNV, CDR2 YYDKDF (reference sequence).

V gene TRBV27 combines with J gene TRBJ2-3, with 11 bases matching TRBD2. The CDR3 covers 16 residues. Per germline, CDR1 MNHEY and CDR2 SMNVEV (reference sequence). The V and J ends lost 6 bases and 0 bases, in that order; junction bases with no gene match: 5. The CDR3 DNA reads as TGTGCCAGCAGGTTAGCGGGAGGGATTAGCACAGATACGCAGTATTTT. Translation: CASRLAGGISTDTQYF.

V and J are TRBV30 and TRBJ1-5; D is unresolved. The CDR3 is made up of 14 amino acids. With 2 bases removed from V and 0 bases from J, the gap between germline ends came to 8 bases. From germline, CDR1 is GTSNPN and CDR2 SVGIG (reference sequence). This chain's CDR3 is CAWSPTDSNQPQHF. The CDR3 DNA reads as TGTGCCTGGAGTCCCACAGATAGCAATCAGCCCCAGCATTTT. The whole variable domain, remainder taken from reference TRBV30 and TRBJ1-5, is SQTIHQWPATLVQPVGSPLSLECTVEGTSNPNLYWYRQAAGRGLQLLFYSVGIGQISSEVPQNLSASRPQDRQFILSSKKLLLSDSGFYLCAWSPTDSNQPQHFGDGTRLSIL.

The CDR3 sequence is CASSRIRAGETDTQYF. CDR3 sequence (DNA): TGTGCCAGCAGCCGGATCCGGGCCGGGGAAACAGATACGCAGTATTTT. The chain has TRBV4-2 and TRBJ2-3, with D maybe TRBD2 (5 bases). The CDR3 runs 16 residues. The V and J ends lost 4 bases and 3 bases respectively, with 17 bases between them. Germline CDR1 LGHNA, CDR2 YNFKEQ.

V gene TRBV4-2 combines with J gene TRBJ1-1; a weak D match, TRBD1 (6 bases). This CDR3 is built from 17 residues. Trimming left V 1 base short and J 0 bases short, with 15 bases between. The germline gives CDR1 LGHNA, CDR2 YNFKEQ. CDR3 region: CASSQGRGGMLNTEAFF. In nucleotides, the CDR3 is TGTGCCAGCAGCCAAGGACGAGGGGGTATGCTGAACACTGAAGCTTTCTTT.

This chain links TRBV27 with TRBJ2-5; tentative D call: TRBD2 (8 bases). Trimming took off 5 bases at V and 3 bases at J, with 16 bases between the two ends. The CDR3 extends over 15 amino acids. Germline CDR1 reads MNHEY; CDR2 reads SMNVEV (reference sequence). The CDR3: CASSREGAGEETQYF. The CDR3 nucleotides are TGTGCCAGCAGTCGGGAGGGGGCAGGGGAAGAGACCCAGTACTTC.

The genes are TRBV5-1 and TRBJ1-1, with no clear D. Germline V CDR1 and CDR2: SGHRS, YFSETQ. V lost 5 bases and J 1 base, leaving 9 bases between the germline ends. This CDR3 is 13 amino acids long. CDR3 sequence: CASRTNTNTEAFF. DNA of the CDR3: TGCGCCAGCAGAACAAACACGAACACTGAAGCTTTCTTT.

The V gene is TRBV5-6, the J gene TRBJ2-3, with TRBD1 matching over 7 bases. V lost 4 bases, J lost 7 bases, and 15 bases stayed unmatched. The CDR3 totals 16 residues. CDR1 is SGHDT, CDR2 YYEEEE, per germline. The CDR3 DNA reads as TGTGCCAGCAGCCCCCGGACAGGTCGAATAGTTCATACGCAGTATTTT. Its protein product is CASSPRTGRIVHTQYF.

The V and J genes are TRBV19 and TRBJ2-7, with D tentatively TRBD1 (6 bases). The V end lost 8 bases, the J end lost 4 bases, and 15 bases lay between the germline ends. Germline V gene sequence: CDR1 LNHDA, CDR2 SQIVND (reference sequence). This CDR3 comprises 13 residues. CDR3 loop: CASGRDTTYEQYF. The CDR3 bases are TGTGCCAGTGGCCGGGACACAACGTACGAGCAGTACTTC.

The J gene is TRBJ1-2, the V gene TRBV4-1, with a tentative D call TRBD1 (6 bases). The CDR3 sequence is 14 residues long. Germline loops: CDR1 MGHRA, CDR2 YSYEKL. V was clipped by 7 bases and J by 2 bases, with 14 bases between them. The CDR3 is CASNTNTGNYGYTF. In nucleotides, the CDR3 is TGCGCCAGCAACACCAATACAGGGAACTATGGCTACACCTTC.

CDR3 protein: CASSDRAKISYEQYF. Written as DNA, the CDR3 is TGTGCCAGCAGTGACAGGGCTAAGATCTCCTACGAGCAGTACTTC. V is TRBV28 and J is TRBJ2-7; 7 bases map to TRBD1. V trimming: 5 bases; J trimming: 0 bases; junction bases outside the gene matches: 7. This CDR3 region has 15 residues. CDR1 MDHEN and CDR2 SYDVKM come from the germline V gene.

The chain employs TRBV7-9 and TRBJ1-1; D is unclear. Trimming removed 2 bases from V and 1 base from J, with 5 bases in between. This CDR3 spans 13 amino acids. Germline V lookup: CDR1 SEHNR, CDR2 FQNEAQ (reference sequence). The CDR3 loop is CASSLSGNTEAFF. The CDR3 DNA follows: TGTGCCAGCAGCTTATCAGGGAACACTGAAGCTTTCTTT.

In DNA form, the CDR3 reads TGTGCCAGCAGTATCCCAGCGGGGGCCTCTGGGGCCAACGTCCTGACTTTC. It encodes CASSIPAGASGANVLTF. The rearrangement links TRBV2 to TRBJ2-6; 8 positions match TRBD2. The junction had 6 bases not matched to a gene; V was cut back by 5 bases and J by 0 bases. This CDR3 contains 17 residues. Germline lookup yields CDR1 SNHLY and CDR2 FYNNEI.

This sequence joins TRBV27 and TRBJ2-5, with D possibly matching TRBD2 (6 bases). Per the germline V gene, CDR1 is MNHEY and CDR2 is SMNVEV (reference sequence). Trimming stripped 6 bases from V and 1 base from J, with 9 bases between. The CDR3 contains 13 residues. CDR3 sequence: CASRPAGQETQYF. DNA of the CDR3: TGTGCCAGCAGACCAGCGGGCCAAGAGACCCAGTACTTC.

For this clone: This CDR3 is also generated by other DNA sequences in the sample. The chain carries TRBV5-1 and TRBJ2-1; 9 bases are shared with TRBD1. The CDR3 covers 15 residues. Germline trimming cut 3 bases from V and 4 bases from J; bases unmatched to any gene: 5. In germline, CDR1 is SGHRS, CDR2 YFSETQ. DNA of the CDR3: TGCGCCAGCAGCTCCGGACAGGGGAGTTACAATGAGCAGTTCTTC. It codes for CASSSGQGSYNEQFF.

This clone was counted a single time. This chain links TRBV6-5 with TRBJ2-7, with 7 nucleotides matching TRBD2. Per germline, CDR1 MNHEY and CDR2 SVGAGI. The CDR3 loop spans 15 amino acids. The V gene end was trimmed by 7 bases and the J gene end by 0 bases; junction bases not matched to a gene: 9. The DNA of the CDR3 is TGTGCCAGCAAATTGAGCGGGACGAGCTCCTACGAGCAGTACTTC. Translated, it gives CASKLSGTSSYEQYF.

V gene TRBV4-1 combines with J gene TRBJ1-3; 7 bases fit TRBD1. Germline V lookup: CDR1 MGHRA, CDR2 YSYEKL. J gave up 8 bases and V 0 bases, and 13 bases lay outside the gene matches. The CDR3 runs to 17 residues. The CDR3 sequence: CASSQDNRAGGSDTIYF. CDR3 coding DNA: TGCGCCAGCAGCCAAGATAATCGGGCAGGGGGTTCGGACACCATATATTTT.

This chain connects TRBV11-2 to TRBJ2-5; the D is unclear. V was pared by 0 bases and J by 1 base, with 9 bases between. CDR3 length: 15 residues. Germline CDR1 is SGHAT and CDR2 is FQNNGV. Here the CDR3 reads CASSLDSGSQETQYF. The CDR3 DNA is TGTGCCAGCAGCTTAGATTCGGGTTCCCAAGAGACCCAGTACTTC.

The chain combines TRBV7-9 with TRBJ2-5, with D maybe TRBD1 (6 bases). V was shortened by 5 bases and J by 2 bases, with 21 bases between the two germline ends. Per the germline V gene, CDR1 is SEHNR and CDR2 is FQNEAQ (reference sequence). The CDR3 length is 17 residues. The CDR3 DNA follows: TGTGCCAGCAGCAACACCAAATTCGGGACACTTCAAGAGACCCAGTACTTC. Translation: CASSNTKFGTLQETQYF.

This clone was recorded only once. CDR3 sequence reads: CASSPRVRETQYF. The CDR3 nucleotides read TGTGCCAGCAGTCCCAGGGTTAGGGAGACCCAGTACTTC. V is TRBV6-1 and J is TRBJ2-5; perhaps TRBD1 as D (5 bases). V was cut by 5 bases and J by 5 bases, with 12 bases left in between. The CDR3 has 13 residues. Germline V lookup: CDR1 MNHNS, CDR2 SASEGT.

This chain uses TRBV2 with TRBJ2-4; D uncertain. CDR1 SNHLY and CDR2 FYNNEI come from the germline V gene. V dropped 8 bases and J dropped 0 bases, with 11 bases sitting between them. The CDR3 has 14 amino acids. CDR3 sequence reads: CASFSTGAKNIQYF. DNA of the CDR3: TGTGCCAGCTTTAGTACCGGAGCCAAAAACATTCAGTACTTC.

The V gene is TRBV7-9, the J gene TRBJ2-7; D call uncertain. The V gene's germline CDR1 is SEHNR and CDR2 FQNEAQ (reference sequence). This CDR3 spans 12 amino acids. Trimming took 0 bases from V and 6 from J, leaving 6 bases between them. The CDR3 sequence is CASSLAGREQYF. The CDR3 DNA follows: TGTGCCAGCAGCTTAGCCGGTCGCGAGCAGTACTTC.

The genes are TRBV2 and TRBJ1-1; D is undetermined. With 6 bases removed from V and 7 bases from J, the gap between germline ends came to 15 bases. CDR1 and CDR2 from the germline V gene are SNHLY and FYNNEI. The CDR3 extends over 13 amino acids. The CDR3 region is CASREAGESEAFF. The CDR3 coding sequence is TGTGCCAGCAGGGAGGCCGGTGAGAGTGAAGCTTTCTTT.